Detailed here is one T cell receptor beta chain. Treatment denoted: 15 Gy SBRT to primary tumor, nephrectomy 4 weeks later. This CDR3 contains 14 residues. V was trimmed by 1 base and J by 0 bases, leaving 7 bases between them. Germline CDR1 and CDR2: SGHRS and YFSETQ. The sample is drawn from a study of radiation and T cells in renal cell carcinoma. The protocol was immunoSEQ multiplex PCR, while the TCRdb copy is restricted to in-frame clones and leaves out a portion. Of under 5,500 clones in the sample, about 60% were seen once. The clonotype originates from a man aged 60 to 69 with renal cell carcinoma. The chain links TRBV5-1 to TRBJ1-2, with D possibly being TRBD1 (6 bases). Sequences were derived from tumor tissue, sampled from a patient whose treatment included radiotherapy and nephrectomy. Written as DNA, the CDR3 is TGCGCCAGCAGCTTGCACAGGGCTAACTATGGCTACACCTTC. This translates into CASSLHRANYGYTF.